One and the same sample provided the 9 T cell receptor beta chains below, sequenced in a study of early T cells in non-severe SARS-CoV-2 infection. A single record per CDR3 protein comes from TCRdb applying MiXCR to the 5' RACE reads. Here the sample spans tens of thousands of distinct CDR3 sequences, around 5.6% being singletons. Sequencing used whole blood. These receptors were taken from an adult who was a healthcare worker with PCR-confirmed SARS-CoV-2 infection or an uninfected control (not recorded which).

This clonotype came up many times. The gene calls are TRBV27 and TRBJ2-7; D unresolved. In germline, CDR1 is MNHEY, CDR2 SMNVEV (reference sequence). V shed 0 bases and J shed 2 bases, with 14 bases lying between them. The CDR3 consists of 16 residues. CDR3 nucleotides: TGTGCCAGCAGTTTATCGGCAGGTAACCCCGCCTACGAGCAGTACTTC. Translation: CASSLSAGNPAYEQYF.

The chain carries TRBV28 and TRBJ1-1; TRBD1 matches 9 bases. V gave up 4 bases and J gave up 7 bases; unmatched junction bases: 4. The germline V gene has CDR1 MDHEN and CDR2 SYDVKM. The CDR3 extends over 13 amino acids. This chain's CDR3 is CASSSGQGGEAFF. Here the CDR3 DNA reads TGTGCCAGCAGTTCGGGACAGGGCGGTGAAGCTTTCTTT. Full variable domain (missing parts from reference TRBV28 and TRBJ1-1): DVKVTQSSRYLVKRTGEKVFLECVQDMDHENMFWYRQDPGLGLRLIYFSYDVKMKEKGDIPEGYSVSREKKERFSLILESASTNQTSMYLCASSSGQGGEAFFGQGTRLTVV.

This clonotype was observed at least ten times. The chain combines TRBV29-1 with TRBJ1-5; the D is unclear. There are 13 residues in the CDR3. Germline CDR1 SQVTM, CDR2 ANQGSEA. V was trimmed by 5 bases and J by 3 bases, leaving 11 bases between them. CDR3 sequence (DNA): TGCAGCGTTCAGGACGGATTCAATCAGCCCCAGCATTTT. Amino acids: CSVQDGFNQPQHF.

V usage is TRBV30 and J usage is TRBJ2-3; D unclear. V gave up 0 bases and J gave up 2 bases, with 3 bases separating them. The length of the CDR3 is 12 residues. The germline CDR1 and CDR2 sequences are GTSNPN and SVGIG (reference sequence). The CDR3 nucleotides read TGTGCCTGGAGTGTAAACACAGATACGCAGTATTTT. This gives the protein CAWSVNTDTQYF.

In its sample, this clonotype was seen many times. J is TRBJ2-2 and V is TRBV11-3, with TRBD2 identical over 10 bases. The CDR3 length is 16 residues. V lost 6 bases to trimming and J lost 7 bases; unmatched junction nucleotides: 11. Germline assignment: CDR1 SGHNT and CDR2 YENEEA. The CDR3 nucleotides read TGTGCCAGCAGTCGTCTAGCGGGGGCAAGGAGCGGGGAGCTGTTTTTT. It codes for CASSRLAGARSGELFF.

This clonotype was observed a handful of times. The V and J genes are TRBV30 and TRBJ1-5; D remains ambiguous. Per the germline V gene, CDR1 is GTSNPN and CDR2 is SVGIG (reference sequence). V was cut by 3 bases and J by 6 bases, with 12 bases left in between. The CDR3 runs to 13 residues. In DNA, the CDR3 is TGTGCCTGGAGCCCAAGATCAGGTCAGCCCCAGCATTTT. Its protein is CAWSPRSGQPQHF.

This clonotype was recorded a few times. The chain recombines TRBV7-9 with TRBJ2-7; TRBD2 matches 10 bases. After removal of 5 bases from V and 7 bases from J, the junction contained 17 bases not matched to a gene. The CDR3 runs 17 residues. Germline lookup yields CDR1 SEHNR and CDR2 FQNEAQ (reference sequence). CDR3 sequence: CASSLRSPSGSFIEQYF. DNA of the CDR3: TGTGCCAGCAGCCTCAGGTCGCCTAGCGGGAGTTTTATTGAGCAGTACTTC.

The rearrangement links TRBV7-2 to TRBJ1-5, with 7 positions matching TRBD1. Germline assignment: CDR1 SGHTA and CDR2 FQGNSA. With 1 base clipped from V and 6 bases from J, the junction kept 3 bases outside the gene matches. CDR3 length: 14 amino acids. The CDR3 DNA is TGTGCCAGCAGCTTAGACAGGGGCGGTCAGCCCCAGCATTTT. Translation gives CASSLDRGGQPQHF.

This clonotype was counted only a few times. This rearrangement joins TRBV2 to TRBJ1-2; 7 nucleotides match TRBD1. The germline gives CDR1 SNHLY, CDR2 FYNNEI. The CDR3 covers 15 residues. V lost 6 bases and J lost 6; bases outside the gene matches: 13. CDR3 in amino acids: CASRAPGTVGNGYTF. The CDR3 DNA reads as TGTGCCAGCAGAGCCCCCGGGACAGTGGGGAATGGCTACACCTTC.